A selection of T cell receptor beta chains follows, all from one sample in a study of blood T cell repertoires in COVID-19. Clones were read by immunoSEQ multiplex PCR, and TCRdb kept only the in-frame ones, dropping some. The table lists around 230,000 clones, about 80% of them singletons. The source material was peripheral blood. Source of these receptors: an elderly woman with acute or convalescent COVID-19. Both conserved end residues are part of each CDR3.

CSATGRDEQFF | TRBJ2-1 | TRBV20-1
CASSVGGRVGTEAFF | TRBJ1-1 | TRBV9
CASSLSYGTSSYEQYF | TRBJ2-7 | TRBV27
CASSQGGGAFNSPLHF | TRBJ1-6 | TRBV3-1/TRBV3-2
CASNRDDQPQHF | TRBJ1-5 | TRBV12-3/TRBV12-4
CASSSTGPTQYF | TRBJ2-5 | TRBV5-1
CASSSYYDSAYF | TRBJ2-7 | TRBV28
CSAPPKETQYF | TRBJ2-5 | TRBV20-1
CASRSQTIAKNIQYF | TRBJ2-4 | TRBV28
CASSAAGNYGYTF | TRBJ1-2 | TRBV25-1
CASSDPDRENTEAFF | TRBJ1-1 | TRBV2
CASSEATGATRSGGYTF | TRBJ1-2 | TRBV6-1
CASSLSPREQYF | TRBJ2-7 | TRBV5-4
CASSFLLAEQYF | TRBJ2-7 | TRBV28
CASSIGAASNQPQHF | TRBJ1-5 | TRBV19
CASSGGGSSYYEQYF | TRBJ2-7 | TRBV11-2
CSASFGVEAFF | TRBJ1-1 | TRBV20-1
CASSFSSGGINTGELFF | TRBJ2-2 | TRBV7-8
CASSLAGTGNTEAFF | TRBJ1-1 | TRBV5-5
CASSLPSGGETQYF | TRBJ2-5 | TRBV28
CASSQGMLASSSYEQYF | TRBJ2-7 | TRBV4-2
CSVLGTGGRDAGELFF | TRBJ2-2 | TRBV29-1
CAWSFSPDQPQHF | TRBJ1-5 | TRBV30
CASSLRERRGYTF | TRBJ1-2 | TRBV12-3/TRBV12-4
CASSSQQGSNEKLFF | TRBJ1-4 | TRBV28
CASSDLGQGADTQYF | TRBJ2-3 | TRBV25-1
CASSLVRGNEKLFF | TRBJ1-4 | TRBV7-9
CASSLDRDYGYTF | TRBJ1-2 | TRBV28
CASSGYRVNFEGEQFF | TRBJ2-1 | TRBV9
CASSVEVAGTTGELFF | TRBJ2-2 | TRBV9
CASSLDRTRPGAFF | TRBJ1-1 | TRBV5-6
CASSSTGSYEQYF | TRBJ2-7 | TRBV5-1
CASSLGVGQPQHF | TRBJ1-5 | TRBV28
CASSWAGGDQPLHF | TRBJ1-6 | TRBV5-1
CATNPLGARPDTQYF | TRBJ2-3 | TRBV15
CSVGQGTNQPQHF | TRBJ1-5 | TRBV29-1
CASRRRGGYGYTF | TRBJ1-2 | TRBV6-5
CASSAATRRGVNNEQFF | TRBJ2-1 | TRBV6-1
CAWSVQGGFGNSPLHF | TRBJ1-6 | TRBV30
CASSQAIGGEQYF | TRBJ2-7 | TRBV14
CASRDRAYGYTF | TRBJ1-2 | TRBV3-1/TRBV3-2
CASSQGTSSYEQYF | TRBJ2-7 | TRBV4-1
CASSLQGYEQYF | TRBJ2-7 | TRBV18
CASSSITGVHQPQHF | TRBJ1-5 | TRBV28
CASSLRTGGSRETQYF | TRBJ2-5 | TRBV7-9
CASSLRGTDGYTF | TRBJ1-2 | TRBV5-4
CASSARVQNTEAFF | TRBJ1-1 | TRBV18
CASTDPARAGGPSSYNEQFF | TRBJ2-1 | TRBV19
CASRPGTQSRSGNEQFF | TRBJ2-1 | TRBV2
CASSATANTEAFF | TRBJ1-1 | TRBV19
CASSYRSRQGGYTF | TRBJ1-2 | TRBV6-6
CATSDVLERGYTF | TRBJ1-2 | TRBV24-1